The 5 T cell receptor beta chains below were found in one sample sequenced in a study of cytomegalovirus exposure and HLA in healthy donors. Primers: 60 Vbeta forward and 13 Jbeta reverse. The data were produced by immunoSEQ multiplex PCR, yet TCRdb's version contains in-frame clones alone and is incomplete. The table records about 94,000 clones, around 66% of them present only once. Input material: PBMCs. The receptors derive from a man younger than 45 in good health and CMV-seronegative.

The chain has TRBV29-1 and TRBJ2-3; TRBD2 aligns across 10 bases. The germline V gene encodes CDR1 SQVTM and CDR2 ANQGSEA. CDR3 size: 15 residues. V lost 2 bases to trimming and J lost 4 bases; unmatched junction nucleotides: 6. CDR3 region: CSVEFASGGSDTQYF. The CDR3 DNA follows: TGCAGCGTTGAATTCGCTAGCGGGGGCTCAGATACGCAGTATTTT.

This clone came up a few times. The CDR3 region has the DNA TGTGCCAGCAGCCCGAAAAGCGGGTTCAGCTCCTACGAGCAGTACTTC. Protein sequence: CASSPKSGFSSYEQYF. The chain links TRBV28 to TRBJ2-7, with D possibly matching TRBD2 (6 bases). The germline V gene encodes CDR1 MDHEN and CDR2 SYDVKM. This CDR3 has 16 residues. The V gene lost 6 bases and the J gene lost 0 bases, with 18 bases spanning the gap.

The chain has TRBV5-1 and TRBJ2-6; D ambiguous. V lost 4 bases and J 0 bases, leaving 17 bases between the germline ends. CDR3 length: 18 residues. CDR1 and CDR2 (germline): SGHRS, YFSETQ. DNA of the CDR3: TGCGCCAGCAGCCCTTACCCTCCTGCCTACTCTGGGGCCAACGTCCTGACTTTC. Translation gives CASSPYPPAYSGANVLTF.

This clone appeared a single time. The CDR3 spells CASSRTSGGQETQYF. CDR3 bases: TGTGCCAGCAGTAGGACTAGCGGGGGCCAAGAGACCCAGTACTTC. V and J are TRBV6-4 and TRBJ2-5, with 13 bases that match TRBD2. The germline CDR1 and CDR2 sequences are MRHNA and SNTAGT. Unmatched junction bases numbered 1, after V lost 5 bases and J lost 1 base. The CDR3 is made up of 15 amino acids.

This clone appeared a few times. This chain joins TRBV27 and TRBJ1-4; 8 bases match TRBD1. The CDR3 is 15 amino acids. CDR1 is MNHEY, CDR2 SMNVEV, per germline (reference sequence). V shed 5 bases, J shed 7 bases, and the junction held 9 bases outside the gene matches. CDR3 residues: CASSPGQGGGEKLFF. CDR3 DNA sequence: TGTGCCAGCAGTCCAGGACAGGGAGGGGGTGAAAAACTGTTTTTT. Variable domain in full (rest from reference TRBV27 and TRBJ1-4): EAQVTQNPRYLITVTGKKLTVTCSQNMNHEYMSWYRQDPGLGLRQIYYSMNVEVTDKGDVPEGYKVSRKEKRNFPLILESPSPNQTSLYFCASSPGQGGGEKLFFGSGTQLSVL.